A single sample is the source of the 6 T cell receptor beta chains below, sequenced in a study of OX40 agonist ivuxolimab in advanced cancers. Measured with immunoSEQ multiplex PCR; TCRdb has only the in-frame clones, and not every one. The sample shows around 29,000 clones, around 86% of them seen only once. This sample comprised CD4+ or CD8+ T cells sorted from blood, obtained in a trial of the OX40 agonist ivuxolimab. Receptors were obtained from an adult with an advanced solid tumor such as melanoma, head and neck, liver or kidney cancer.

The chain links TRBV14 to TRBJ1-2; TRBD1 matches at 10 bases. Germline V gene lookup returns CDR1 SGHDN and CDR2 FVKESK. The CDR3 covers 15 residues. Trimming at V came to 3 bases and at J to 4 bases, leaving 5 bases not matched to a gene. The CDR3, as DNA: TGTGCCAGCAGCCACGGACAGGGGGAGAGCTATGGCTACACCTTC. Its protein product is CASSHGQGESYGYTF.

The J gene is TRBJ1-1, the V gene TRBV5-1; D is possibly TRBD1 (5 bases). This CDR3 has 13 amino acids. The V end was cut by 4 bases, the J end by 7 bases, with 14 bases between. CDR1 and CDR2 (germline): SGHRS, YFSETQ. As DNA, the CDR3 is TGCGCCAGCAGCGCCCCAGGGATGAGTGAAGCTTTCTTT. This gives the protein CASSAPGMSEAFF.

V is TRBV19 and J is TRBJ2-3; D is perhaps TRBD2 (6 bases). The CDR3 totals 20 residues. Germline V lookup: CDR1 LNHDA, CDR2 SQIVND (reference sequence). Trimming removed 6 bases at V and 0 bases at J, with 28 bases between. The CDR3 DNA reads as TGTGCCAGTAGGGGCGCGGAGGGGATTAAGGGTTCAGCTAGCACAGATACGCAGTATTTT. Its protein is CASRGAEGIKGSASTDTQYF.

In regard to this clone: Other DNA sequences within the sample encode an identical CDR3. V and J are TRBV7-9 and TRBJ1-1; a possible D gene is TRBD1 (6 bases). Looked up from germline, CDR1 is SEHNR and CDR2 is FQNEAQ (reference sequence). V dropped 0 bases and J dropped 1 base, with 9 bases sitting between them. The CDR3 runs 15 residues. CDR3 in amino acids: CASSLALGQNTEAFF. The DNA for the CDR3 is TGTGCCAGCAGCTTAGCACTGGGACAGAACACTGAAGCTTTCTTT.

This rearrangement joins TRBV6-5 to TRBJ1-2; D is undetermined. Germline CDR1 reads MNHEY; CDR2 reads SVGAGI. V was clipped by 2 bases and J by 4 bases, with 14 bases between them. This CDR3 is 15 amino acids long. The CDR3 DNA follows: TGTGCCAGCAGTTACGGGCAGGAGCCCCTCTATGGCTACACCTTC. Translating it yields CASSYGQEPLYGYTF.

The chain has TRBV29-1 and TRBJ2-5; 7 bases align to TRBD2. Losses at the gene ends were 1 base for V and 1 base for J; bases not matched to a gene: 0. Looked up from germline, CDR1 is SQVTM and CDR2 is ANQGSEA. The CDR3 sequence is 13 residues long. CDR3 in amino acids: CSVEGLAQETQYF. In DNA form, the CDR3 reads TGCAGCGTTGAAGGACTAGCCCAAGAGACCCAGTACTTC.